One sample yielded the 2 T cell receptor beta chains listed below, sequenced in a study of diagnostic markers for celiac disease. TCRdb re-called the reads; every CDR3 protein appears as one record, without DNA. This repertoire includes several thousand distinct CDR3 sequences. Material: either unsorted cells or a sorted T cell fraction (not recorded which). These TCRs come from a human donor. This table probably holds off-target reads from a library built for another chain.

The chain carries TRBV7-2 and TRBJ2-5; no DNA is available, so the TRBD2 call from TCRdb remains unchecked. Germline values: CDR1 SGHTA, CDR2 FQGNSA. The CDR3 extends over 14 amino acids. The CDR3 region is CASSLVSLRETQYF.

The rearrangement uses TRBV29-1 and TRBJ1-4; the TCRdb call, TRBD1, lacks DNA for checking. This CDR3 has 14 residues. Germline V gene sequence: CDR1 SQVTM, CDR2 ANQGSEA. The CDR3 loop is CSVQTGGDDEKLFF.